The sequence of this TCR beta chain was determined in a study of cytomegalovirus exposure and HLA in healthy donors. Researchers ran the PCR with 60 Vbeta and 13 Jbeta primers. Data came from immunoSEQ multiplex PCR; TCRdb stores just in-frame clones and leaves some out. The repertoire holds 130,000 to 150,000 clones, with roughly 80% as singletons. This clone was counted between two and nine times. Its cognate antigen is unknown. There are 15 residues in the CDR3. With 4 bases clipped from V and 5 bases from J, the junction kept 11 bases outside the gene matches. Germline-derived CDR1 and CDR2 are SGHNT and YYREEE (reference sequence). General study results and limits: Exclusion applied to some V segments, including TRBV6-2 and TRBV6-3, as they were indistinguishable.

The material sequenced was PBMCs. The gene calls are TRBV5-4 and TRBJ1-1; 7 bases are shared with TRBD1. This TCR was recovered from a woman aged 40 to 49 in good health and CMV-seropositive. In DNA, the CDR3 is TGTGCCAGCAGCCAACCTCAGGGGGTAGGAACTGAAGCTTTCTTT. Encoded protein: CASSQPQGVGTEAFF.